The 8 T cell receptor beta chains given below trace back to one sample, sequenced in a study of shared clonotypes between healthy human individuals. Terminally differentiated effector memory CD45RA+ cells were excluded from the naive CD8 cells, which were CD45RO-negative and positively selected for CCR7. Produced via immunoSEQ multiplex PCR; TCRdb's table is partial and in-frame only. Of roughly 2.1 million clones listed, about 92% are singletons. The material sequenced was naive CD8+ T cells from PBMCs. The receptors were gathered from a man younger than 30 in good health. Some clones in this sample may be carry-over from other donors' samples.

The CDR3 DNA reads TGTGCCAGCAGGGCCACCGCGGGGGTCACCGGGGAGCTGTTTTTT. Protein product: CASRATAGVTGELFF. The chain links TRBV6-6 to TRBJ2-2, with 7 nucleotides matching TRBD2. There are 15 residues in the CDR3. The germline V gene has CDR1 MNHNY and CDR2 SVGAGI (reference sequence). Losses at the gene ends were 6 bases for V and 4 bases for J; bases not matched to a gene: 8.

This rearrangement joins TRBV5-6 to TRBJ2-3; 10 bases are shared with TRBD2. V gave up 1 base and J gave up 2 bases; unmatched junction bases: 4. The CDR3 is 16 residues long. Germline V gene sequence: CDR1 SGHDT, CDR2 YYEEEE. CDR3 in DNA: TGTGCCAGCAGCTTGACTAGCGGGATTTCCACAGATACGCAGTATTTT. The encoded protein is CASSLTSGISTDTQYF.

The V gene is TRBV4-1, the J gene TRBJ2-7; D is uncertain. Germline lookup yields CDR1 MGHRA and CDR2 YSYEKL. V was pared by 1 base and J by 5 bases, with 15 bases between. The CDR3 extends over 15 amino acids. This CDR3 is CASSQGRNSKDEQYF. The CDR3, as DNA: TGCGCCAGCAGCCAAGGACGGAATAGTAAAGACGAGCAGTACTTC.

The chain couples TRBV7-2 to TRBJ2-7, with D maybe TRBD2 (6 bases). This CDR3 region has 14 residues. Trimming took off 6 bases at V and 3 bases at J, with 15 bases between the two ends. Germline V gives CDR1 SGHTA, CDR2 FQGNSA. CDR3 nucleotides: TGTGCCAGCAGGACTATGCCGGGGGACTACGAGCAGTACTTC. It codes for CASRTMPGDYEQYF.

The V call is TRBV7-3, the J call TRBJ2-1; 9 bases match TRBD1. Germline V gene lookup returns CDR1 SGHTA and CDR2 FQGTGA. The CDR3 consists of 15 residues. Losses at the gene ends were 4 bases for V and 6 bases for J; bases not matched to a gene: 7. As DNA, the CDR3 is TGTGCCAGCAGCTCCAGGGACAGGGCGGGCAATGAGCAGTTCTTC. Its protein is CASSSRDRAGNEQFF.

V is TRBV5-1 and J is TRBJ1-1; tentative D call: TRBD1 (5 bases). In germline, CDR1 is SGHRS, CDR2 YFSETQ. This CDR3 region has 13 residues. V was trimmed by 4 bases and J by 6 bases, leaving 13 bases between them. The DNA for the CDR3 is TGCGCCAGCAGCCCCAAGGGGCAGTCTGAAGCTTTCTTT. Translating it yields CASSPKGQSEAFF.

The V and J genes are TRBV28 and TRBJ1-5; D gene ambiguous. Germline CDR1 MDHEN, CDR2 SYDVKM. The CDR3 sequence is 14 residues long. The ends were cut back, 3 bases at V and 11 bases at J, with 17 bases in the middle. CDR3 in DNA: TGTGCCAGCAGTTTCGGGCAGGCGGGGTGGACCCAGCATTTT. Encoded protein: CASSFGQAGWTQHF.

The table lists this clone with a few counts. The V call is TRBV30, the J call TRBJ1-5; perhaps TRBD1 as D (6 bases). This CDR3 has 13 residues. The V gene's germline CDR1 is GTSNPN and CDR2 SVGIG (reference sequence). The germline V and J ends were trimmed by 0 bases and 11 bases, with 14 bases remaining between them. DNA of the CDR3: TGTGCCTGGAGTGTCGGAGCAGGGGCGACCCAGCATTTT. Translated, it gives CAWSVGAGATQHF.